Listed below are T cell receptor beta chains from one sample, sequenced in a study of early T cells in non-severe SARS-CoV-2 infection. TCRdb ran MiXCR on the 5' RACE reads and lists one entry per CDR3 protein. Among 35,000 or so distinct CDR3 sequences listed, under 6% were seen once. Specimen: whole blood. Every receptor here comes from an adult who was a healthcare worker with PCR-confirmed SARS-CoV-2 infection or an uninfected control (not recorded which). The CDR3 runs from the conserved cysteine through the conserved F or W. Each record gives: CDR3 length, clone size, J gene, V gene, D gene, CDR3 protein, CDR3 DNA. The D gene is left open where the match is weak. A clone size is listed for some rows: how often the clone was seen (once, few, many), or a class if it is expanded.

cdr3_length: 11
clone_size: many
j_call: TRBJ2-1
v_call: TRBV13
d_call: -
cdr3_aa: CASSSYNEQFF
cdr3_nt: TGTGCCAGCAGCTCCTACAATGAGCAGTTCTTC

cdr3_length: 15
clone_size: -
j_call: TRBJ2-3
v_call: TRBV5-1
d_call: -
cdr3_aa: CASNRNGGRTDTQYF
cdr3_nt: TGCGCCAGCAACCGAAATGGGGGTCGCACAGATACGCAGTATTTT

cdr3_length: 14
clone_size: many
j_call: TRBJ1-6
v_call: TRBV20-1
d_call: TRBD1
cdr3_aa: CSARRTGGSSPLHF
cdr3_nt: TGCAGTGCTAGGAGGACAGGGGGCAGTTCACCCCTCCACTTT

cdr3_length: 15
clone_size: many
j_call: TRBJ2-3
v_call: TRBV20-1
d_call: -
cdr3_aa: CSAGDNWIRTDTQYF
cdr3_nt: TGCAGTGCTGGAGATAACTGGATCCGCACAGATACGCAGTATTTT

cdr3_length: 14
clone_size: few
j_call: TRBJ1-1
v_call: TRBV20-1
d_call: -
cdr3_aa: CSARVFGENTEAFF
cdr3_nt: TGCAGTGCTAGAGTTTTCGGCGAGAACACTGAAGCTTTCTTT

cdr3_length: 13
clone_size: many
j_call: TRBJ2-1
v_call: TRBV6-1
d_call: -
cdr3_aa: CASRRNSYNEQFF
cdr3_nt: TGTGCCAGCAGGAGGAACTCCTACAATGAGCAGTTCTTC

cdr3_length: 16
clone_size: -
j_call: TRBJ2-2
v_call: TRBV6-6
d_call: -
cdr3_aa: CASSWTGTLHTGELFF
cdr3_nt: TGTGCCAGCAGTTGGACCGGGACACTTCACACCGGGGAGCTGTTTTTT

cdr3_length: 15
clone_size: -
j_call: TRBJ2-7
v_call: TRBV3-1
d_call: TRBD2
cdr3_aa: CASSLTSSGGYEQYF
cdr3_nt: TGTGCCAGCAGCCTCACCTCTAGCGGGGGATACGAGCAGTACTTC

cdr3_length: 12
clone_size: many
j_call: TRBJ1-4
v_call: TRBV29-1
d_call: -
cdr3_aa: CSVGAGEEKLFF
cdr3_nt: TGCAGCGTTGGCGCAGGGGAAGAAAAACTGTTTTTT

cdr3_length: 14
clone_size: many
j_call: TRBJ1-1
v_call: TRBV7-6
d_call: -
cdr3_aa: CASSLGQKSTEAFF
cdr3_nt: TGTGCCAGCAGCTTAGGGCAGAAGAGCACTGAAGCTTTCTTT

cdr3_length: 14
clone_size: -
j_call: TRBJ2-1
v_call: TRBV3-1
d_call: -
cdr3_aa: CASSQLKGDNEQFF
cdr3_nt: TGTGCCAGCAGCCAGCTGAAAGGGGACAATGAGCAGTTCTTC

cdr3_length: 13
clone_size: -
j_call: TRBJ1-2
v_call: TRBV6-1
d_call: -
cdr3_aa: CASSEQENYGYTF
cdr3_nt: TGTGCCAGCAGTGAACAAGAAAACTATGGCTACACCTTC

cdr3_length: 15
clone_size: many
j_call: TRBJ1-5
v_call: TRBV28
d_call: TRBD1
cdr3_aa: CASSSGTGGSQPQHF
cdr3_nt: TGTGCCAGCAGTTCCGGGACAGGTGGGAGTCAGCCCCAGCATTTT

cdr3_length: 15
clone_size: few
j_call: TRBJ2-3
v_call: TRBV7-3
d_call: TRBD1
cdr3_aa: CASSLNGLRGDTQYF
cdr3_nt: TGTGCCAGCAGCTTAAATGGTCTCAGGGGGGATACGCAGTATTTT

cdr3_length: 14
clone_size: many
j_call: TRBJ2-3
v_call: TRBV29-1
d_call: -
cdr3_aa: CSVGSSGHTDTQYF
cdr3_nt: TGCAGCGTTGGGTCCAGCGGTCACACAGATACGCAGTATTTT

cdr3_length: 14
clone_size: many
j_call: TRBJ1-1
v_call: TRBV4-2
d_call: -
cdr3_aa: CASSQIDRSTEAFF
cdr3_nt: TGTGCCAGCAGCCAGATTGACAGATCCACTGAAGCTTTCTTT

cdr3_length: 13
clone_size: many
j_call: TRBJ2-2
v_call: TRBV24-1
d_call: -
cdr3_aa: CATSALATGELFF
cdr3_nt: TGTGCCACCAGTGCTCTGGCCACCGGGGAGCTGTTTTTT

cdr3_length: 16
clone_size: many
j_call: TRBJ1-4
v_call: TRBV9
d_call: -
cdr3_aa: CASSVASVATNEKLFF
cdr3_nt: TGTGCCAGCAGCGTAGCGTCGGTTGCAACTAATGAAAAACTGTTTTTT

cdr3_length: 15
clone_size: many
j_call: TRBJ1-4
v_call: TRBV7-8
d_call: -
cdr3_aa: CASSAPSVGVEKLFF
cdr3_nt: TGTGCCAGCAGCGCCCCCTCCGTAGGGGTAGAAAAACTGTTTTTT

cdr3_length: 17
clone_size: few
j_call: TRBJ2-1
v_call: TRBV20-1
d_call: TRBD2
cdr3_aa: CSAYGTSGGASRNEQFF
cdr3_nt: TGCAGTGCCTACGGGACTAGCGGGGGGGCCAGTAGGAATGAGCAGTTCTTC

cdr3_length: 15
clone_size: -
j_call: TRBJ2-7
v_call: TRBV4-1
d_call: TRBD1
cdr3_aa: CASSHPDRASYEQYF
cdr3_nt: TGCGCCAGCAGCCACCCAGACAGGGCCTCCTACGAGCAGTACTTC

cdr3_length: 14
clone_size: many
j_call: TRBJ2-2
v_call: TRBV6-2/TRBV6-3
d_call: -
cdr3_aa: CASSQSQAFGELFF
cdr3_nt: TGTGCCAGCAGTCAAAGTCAAGCCTTCGGGGAGCTGTTTTTT

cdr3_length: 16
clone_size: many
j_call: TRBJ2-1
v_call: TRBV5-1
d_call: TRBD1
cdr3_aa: CASSTLGGRSYNEQFF
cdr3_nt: TGCGCCAGCAGCACCCTAGGGGGCAGGTCCTACAATGAGCAGTTCTTC

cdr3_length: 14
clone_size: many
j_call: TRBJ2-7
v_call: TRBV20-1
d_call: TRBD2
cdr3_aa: CSAREARGGYEQYF
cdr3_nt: TGCAGTGCTAGAGAGGCGCGGGGGGGATACGAGCAGTACTTC

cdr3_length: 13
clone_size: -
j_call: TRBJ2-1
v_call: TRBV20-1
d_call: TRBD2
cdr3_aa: CSAPGLAMGEQFF
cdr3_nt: TGCAGTGCTCCGGGACTAGCAATGGGTGAGCAGTTCTTC

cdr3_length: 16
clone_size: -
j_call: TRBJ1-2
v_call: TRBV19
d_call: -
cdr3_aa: CASTVNGGIANYGYTF
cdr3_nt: TGTGCCAGTACCGTAAATGGGGGGATTGCTAACTATGGCTACACCTTC

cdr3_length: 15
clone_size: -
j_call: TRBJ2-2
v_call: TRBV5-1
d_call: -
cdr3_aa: CASSLDRANTGELFF
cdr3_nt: TGCGCCAGCAGCTTGGACAGGGCGAACACCGGGGAGCTGTTTTTT